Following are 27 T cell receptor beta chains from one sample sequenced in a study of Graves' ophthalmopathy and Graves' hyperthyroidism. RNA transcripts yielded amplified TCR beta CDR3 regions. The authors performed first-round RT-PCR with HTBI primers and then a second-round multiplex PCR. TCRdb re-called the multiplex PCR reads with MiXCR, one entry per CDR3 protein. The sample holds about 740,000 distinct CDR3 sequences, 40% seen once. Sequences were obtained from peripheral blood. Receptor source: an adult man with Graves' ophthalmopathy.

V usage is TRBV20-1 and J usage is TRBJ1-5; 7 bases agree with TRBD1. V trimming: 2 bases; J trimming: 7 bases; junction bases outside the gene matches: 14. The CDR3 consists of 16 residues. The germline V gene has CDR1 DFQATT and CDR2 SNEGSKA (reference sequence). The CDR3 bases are TGCAGTGCTAGACCCCGTGGGGGGACAGTCGGACAGCCCCAGCATTTT. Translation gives CSARPRGGTVGQPQHF.

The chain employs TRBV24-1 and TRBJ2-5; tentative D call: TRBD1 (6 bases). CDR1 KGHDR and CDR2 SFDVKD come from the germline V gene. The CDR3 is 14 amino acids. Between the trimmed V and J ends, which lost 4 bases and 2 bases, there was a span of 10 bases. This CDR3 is CATSDRQAQETQYF. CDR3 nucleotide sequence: TGTGCCACCAGTGACCGACAGGCGCAAGAGACCCAGTACTTC.

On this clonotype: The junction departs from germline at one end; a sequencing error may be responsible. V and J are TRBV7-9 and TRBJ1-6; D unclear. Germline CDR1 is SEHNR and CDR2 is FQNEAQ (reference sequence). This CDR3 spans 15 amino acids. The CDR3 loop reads CASREEFSYNSPPHF. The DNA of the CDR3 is TGTGCCAGCAGAGAAGAATTCTCCTATAATTCACCCCCCCACTTT.

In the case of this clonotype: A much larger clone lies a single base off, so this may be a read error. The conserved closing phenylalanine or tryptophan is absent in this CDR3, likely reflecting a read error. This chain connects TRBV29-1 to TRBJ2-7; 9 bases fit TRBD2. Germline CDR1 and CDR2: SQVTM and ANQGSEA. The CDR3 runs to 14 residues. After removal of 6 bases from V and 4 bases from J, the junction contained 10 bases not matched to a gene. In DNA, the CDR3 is TGCAGCGTGGAGAGTAGCGGGAGTGGGTACGAGCAGTACCTC. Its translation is CSVESSGSGYEQYL.

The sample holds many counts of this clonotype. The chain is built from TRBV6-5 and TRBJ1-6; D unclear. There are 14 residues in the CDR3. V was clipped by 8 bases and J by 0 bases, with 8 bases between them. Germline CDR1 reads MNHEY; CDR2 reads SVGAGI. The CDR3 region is CASGSNSYNSPLHF. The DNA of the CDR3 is TGTGCCAGCGGATCCAACTCCTATAATTCACCCCTCCACTTT.

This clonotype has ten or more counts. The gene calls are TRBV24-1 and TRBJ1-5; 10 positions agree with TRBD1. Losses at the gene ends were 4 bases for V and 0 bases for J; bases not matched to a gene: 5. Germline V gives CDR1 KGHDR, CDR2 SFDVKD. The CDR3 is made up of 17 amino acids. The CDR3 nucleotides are TGTGCCACCAGTGACCCAGGGACAGGGGATAGCAATCAGCCCCAGCATTTT. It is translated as CATSDPGTGDSNQPQHF.

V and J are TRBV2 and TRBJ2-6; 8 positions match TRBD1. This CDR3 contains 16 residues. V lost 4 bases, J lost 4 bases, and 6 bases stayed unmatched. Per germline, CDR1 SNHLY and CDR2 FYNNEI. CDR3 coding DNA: TGTGCCAGCAGTGCTGCGACAGGGGCAGGGGCCAACGTCCTGACTTTC. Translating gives CASSAATGAGANVLTF.

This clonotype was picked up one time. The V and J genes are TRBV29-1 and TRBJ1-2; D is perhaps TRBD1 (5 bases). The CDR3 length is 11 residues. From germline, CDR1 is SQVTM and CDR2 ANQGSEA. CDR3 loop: CSFVRVYGYTF. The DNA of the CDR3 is TGCAGTTTTGTCAGGGTCTATGGCTACACCTTC.

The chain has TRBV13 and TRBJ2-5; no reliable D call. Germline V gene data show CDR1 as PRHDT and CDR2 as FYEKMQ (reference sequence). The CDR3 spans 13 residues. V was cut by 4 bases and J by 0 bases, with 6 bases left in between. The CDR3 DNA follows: TGTGCCAGCAGCTGGCGTGACCAAGAGACCCAGTACTTC. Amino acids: CASSWRDQETQYF.

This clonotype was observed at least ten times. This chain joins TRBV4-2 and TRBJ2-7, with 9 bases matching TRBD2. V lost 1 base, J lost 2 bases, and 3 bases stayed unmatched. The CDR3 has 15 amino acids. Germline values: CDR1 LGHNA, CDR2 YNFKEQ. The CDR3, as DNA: TGTGCCAGCAGCCAAGGGCTAGCGGGGACCTACGAGCAGTACTTC. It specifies CASSQGLAGTYEQYF.

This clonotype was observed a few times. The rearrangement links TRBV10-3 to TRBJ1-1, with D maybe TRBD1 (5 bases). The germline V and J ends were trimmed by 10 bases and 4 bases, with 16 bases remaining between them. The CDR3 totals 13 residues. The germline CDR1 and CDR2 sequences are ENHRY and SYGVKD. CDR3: CASRPKGRTEAFF. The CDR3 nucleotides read TGTGCCAGCAGGCCCAAGGGACGCACTGAAGCTTTCTTT.

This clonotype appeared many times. The CDR3 sequence is CSVSQGIAPFF. The CDR3 DNA reads TGCAGCGTTTCCCAAGGCATCGCGCCTTTCTTT. The chain links TRBV29-1 to TRBJ1-1; no reliable D call. CDR1 and CDR2 from the germline V gene are SQVTM and ANQGSEA. The length of the CDR3 is 11 residues. Trimming left V 5 bases short and J 12 bases short, with 16 bases between.

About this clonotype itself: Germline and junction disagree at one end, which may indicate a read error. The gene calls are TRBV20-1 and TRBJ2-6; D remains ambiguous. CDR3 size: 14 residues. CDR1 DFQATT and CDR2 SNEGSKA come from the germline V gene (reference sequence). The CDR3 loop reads CSAPWGVSAYVLTF. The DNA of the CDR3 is TGCAGTGCTCCCTGGGGTGTTTCGGCCTACGTCCTGACTTTC.

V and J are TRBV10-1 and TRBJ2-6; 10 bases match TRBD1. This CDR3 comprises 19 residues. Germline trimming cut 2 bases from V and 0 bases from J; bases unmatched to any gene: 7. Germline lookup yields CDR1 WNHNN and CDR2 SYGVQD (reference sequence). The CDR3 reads CASSERRTGGVSGANVLTF. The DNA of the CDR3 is TGCGCCAGCAGTGAGAGGCGGACAGGGGGTGTCTCTGGGGCCAACGTCCTGACTTTC.

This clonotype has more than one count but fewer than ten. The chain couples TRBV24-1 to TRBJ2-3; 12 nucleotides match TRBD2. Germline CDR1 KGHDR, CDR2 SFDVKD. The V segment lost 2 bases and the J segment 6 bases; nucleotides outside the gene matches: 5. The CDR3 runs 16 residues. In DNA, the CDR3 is TGTGCCACCAGTGATTACCGGACTAGCGGGACCGATACGCAGTATTTT. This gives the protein CATSDYRTSGTDTQYF.

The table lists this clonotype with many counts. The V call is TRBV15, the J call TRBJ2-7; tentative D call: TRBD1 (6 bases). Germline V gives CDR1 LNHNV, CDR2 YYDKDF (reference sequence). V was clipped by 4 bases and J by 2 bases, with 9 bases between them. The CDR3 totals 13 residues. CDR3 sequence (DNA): TGTGCCACCAGCAAGGGGGACACCTACGAGCAGTACTTC. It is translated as CATSKGDTYEQYF.

Here the CDR3 DNA reads TGTGCCAGCAGACTCGCGGACAGGGGGGCCTACGAGCAGTACTTC. This gives the protein CASRLADRGAYEQYF. The rearrangement links TRBV7-2 to TRBJ2-7, with 10 bases fitting TRBD1. The CDR3 is 15 amino acids. The ends lost 6 bases at V and 2 bases at J; junction bases unmatched: 7. Germline V lookup: CDR1 SGHTA, CDR2 FQGNSA.

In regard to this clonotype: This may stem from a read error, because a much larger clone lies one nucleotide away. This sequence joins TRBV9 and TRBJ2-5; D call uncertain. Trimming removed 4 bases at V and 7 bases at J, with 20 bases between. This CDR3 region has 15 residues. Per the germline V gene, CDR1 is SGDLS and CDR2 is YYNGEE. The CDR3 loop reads CASSPVEAPPGTQYF. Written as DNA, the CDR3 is TGTGCCAGCAGCCCAGTGGAAGCACCACCAGGGACCCAGTACTTC.

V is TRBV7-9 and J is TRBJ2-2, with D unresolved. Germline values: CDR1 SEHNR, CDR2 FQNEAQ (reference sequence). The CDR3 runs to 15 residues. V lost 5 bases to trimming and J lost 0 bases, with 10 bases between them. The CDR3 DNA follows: TGTGCCAGCAGCCAACGGACCTCGAACACCGGGGAGCTGTTTTTT. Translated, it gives CASSQRTSNTGELFF.

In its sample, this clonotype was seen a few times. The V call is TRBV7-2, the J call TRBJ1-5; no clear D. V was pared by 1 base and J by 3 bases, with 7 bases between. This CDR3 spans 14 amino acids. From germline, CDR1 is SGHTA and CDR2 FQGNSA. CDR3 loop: CASSLVPVNQPQHF. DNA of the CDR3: TGTGCCAGCAGCTTAGTGCCCGTCAATCAGCCCCAGCATTTT. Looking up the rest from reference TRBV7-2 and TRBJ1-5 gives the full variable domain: GAGVSQSPSNKVTEKGKDVELRCDPISGHTALYWYRQSLGQGLEFLIYFQGNSAPDKSGLPSDRFSAERTGGSVSTLTIQRTQQEDSAVYLCASSLVPVNQPQHFGDGTRLSIL.

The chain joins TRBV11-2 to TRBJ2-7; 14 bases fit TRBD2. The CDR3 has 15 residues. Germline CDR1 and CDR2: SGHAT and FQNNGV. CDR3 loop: CASSPGTSGSYEQYV. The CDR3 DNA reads TGCGCCAGCAGTCCTGGGACTAGCGGGAGCTACGAGCAGTACGTC.

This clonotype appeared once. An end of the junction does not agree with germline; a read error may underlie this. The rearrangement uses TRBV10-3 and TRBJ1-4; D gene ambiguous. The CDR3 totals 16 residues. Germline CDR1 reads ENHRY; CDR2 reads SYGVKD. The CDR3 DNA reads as TGTGCCAGCAGTTATAATTTTGCAGGCGCAGATGAAAAACTGTTTTTT. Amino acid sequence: CASSYNFAGADEKLFF.

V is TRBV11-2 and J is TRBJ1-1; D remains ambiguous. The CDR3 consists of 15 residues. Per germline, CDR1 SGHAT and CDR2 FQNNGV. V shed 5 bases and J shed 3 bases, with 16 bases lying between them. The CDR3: CASSPQEGWDTEAFF. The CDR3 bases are TGTGCCAGCAGCCCCCAAGAAGGGTGGGACACTGAAGCTTTCTTT.

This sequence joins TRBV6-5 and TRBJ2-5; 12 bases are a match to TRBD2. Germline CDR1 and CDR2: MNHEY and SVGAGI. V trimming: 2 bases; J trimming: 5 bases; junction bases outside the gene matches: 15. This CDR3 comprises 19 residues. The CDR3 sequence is CASSYPDTGLAGFLETQYF. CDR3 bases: TGTGCCAGCAGTTACCCAGACACAGGACTAGCGGGATTTCTGGAGACCCAGTACTTC.

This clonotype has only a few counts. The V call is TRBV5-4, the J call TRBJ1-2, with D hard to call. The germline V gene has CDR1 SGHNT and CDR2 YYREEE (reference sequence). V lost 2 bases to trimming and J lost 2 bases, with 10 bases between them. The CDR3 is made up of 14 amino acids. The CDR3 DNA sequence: TGTGCCAGCAGCTTAAACAATCAAAACTATGGCTACACCTTC. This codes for CASSLNNQNYGYTF.

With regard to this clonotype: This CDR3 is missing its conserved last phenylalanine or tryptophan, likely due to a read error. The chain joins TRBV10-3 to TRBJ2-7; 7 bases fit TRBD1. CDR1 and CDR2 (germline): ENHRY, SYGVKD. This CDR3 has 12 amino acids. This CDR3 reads CASSWDSDEQYL. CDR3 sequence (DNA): TGTGCCAGCAGTTGGGACAGTGACGAGCAGTACCTC.

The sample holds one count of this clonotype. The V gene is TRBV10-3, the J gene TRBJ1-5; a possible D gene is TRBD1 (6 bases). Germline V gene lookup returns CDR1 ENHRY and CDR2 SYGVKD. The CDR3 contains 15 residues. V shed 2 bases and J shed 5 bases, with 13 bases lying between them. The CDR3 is CAISEGSGEHQPQHF. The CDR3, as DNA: TGTGCCATCAGTGAGGGGTCAGGGGAACATCAGCCCCAGCATTTT.